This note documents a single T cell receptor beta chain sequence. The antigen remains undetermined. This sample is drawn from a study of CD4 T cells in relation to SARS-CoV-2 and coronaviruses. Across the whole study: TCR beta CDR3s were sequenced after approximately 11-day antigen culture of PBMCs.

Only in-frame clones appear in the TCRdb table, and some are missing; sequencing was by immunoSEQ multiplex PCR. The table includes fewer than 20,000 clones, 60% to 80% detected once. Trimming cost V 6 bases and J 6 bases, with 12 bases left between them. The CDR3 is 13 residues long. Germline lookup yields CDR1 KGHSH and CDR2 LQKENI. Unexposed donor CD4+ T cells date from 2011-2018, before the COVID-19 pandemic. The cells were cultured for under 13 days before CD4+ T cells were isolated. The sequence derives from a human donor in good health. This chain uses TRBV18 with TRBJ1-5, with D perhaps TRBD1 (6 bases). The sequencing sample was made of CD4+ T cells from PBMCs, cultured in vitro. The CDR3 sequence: CASSGGAGQPQHF. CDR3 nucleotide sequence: TGTGCCAGCTCGGGGGGGGCGGGTCAGCCCCAGCATTTT.